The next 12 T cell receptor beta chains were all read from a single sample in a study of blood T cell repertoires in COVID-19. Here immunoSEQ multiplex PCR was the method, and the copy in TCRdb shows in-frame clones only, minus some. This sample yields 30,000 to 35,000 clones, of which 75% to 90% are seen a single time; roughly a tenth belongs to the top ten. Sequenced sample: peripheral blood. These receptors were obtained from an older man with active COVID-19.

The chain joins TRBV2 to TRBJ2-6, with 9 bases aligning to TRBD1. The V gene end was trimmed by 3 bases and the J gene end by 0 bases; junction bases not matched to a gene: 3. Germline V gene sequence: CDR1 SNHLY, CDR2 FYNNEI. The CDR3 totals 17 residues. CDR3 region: CASSEGQGFSGANVLTF. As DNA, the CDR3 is TGTGCCAGCAGTGAGGGACAGGGATTCTCTGGGGCCAACGTCCTGACTTTC.

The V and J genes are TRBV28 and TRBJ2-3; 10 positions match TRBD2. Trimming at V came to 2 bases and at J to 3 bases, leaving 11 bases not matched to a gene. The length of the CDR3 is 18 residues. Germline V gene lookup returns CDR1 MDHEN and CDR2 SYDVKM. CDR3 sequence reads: CASSLIVLAGVATDTQYF. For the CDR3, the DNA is TGTGCCAGCAGTTTAATTGTGCTAGCGGGAGTTGCGACAGATACGCAGTATTTT.

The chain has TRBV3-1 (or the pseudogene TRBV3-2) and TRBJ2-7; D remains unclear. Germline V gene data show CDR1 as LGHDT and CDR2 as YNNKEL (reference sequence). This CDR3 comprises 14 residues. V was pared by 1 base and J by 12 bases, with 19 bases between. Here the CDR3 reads CASSQALKQTTRYF. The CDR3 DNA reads TGTGCCAGCAGCCAAGCTCTCAAGCAGACAACCCGGTACTTC.

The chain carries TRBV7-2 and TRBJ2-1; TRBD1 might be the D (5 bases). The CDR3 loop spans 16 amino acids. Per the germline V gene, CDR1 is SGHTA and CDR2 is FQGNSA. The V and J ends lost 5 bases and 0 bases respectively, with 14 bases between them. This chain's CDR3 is CASSLEGVSSYNEQFF. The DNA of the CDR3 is TGTGCCAGCAGCCTCGAAGGGGTAAGCTCCTACAATGAGCAGTTCTTC.

CDR3 residues: CASSQVAGVGPETQYF. The DNA of the CDR3 is TGCGCCAGCAGCCAAGTAGCGGGAGTGGGACCAGAGACCCAGTACTTC. The chain has TRBV4-1 and TRBJ2-5, with 9 positions matching TRBD2. J gave up 4 bases and V 1 base, and 7 bases lay outside the gene matches. The germline V gene has CDR1 MGHRA and CDR2 YSYEKL. This CDR3 is built from 16 residues.

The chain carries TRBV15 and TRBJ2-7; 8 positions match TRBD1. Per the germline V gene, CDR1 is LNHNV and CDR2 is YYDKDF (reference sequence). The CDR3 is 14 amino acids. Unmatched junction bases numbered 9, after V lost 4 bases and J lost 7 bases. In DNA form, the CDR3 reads TGTGCCACCAGCAAAGGACAGGGTTCGCAGGAGCAGTACTTC. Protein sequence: CATSKGQGSQEQYF.

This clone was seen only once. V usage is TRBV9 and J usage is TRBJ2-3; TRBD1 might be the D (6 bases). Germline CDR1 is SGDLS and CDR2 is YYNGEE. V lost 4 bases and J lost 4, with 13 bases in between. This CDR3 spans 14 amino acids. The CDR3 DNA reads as TGTGCCAGCAGCTTCCGGGACACGCCAGATACGCAGTATTTT. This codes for CASSFRDTPDTQYF. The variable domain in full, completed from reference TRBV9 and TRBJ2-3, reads DSGVTQTPKHLITATGQRVTLRCSPRSGDLSVYWYQQSLDQGLQFLIQYYNGEERAKGNILERFSAQQFPDLHSELNLSSLELGDSALYFCASSFRDTPDTQYFGPGTRLTVL.

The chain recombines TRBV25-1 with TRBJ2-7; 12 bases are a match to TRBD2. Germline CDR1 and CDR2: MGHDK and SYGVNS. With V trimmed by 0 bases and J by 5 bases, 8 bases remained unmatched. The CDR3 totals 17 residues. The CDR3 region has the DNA TGTGCCAGCAGTGAATATAACTGGACTAGCGGGAATGACGAGCAGTACTTC. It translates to CASSEYNWTSGNDEQYF.

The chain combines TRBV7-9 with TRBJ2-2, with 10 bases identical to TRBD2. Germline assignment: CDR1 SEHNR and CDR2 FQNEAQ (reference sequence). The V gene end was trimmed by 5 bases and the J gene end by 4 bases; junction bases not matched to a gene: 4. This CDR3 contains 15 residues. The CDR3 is CASSILAGVTGELFF. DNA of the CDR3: TGTGCCAGCAGCATCCTAGCGGGAGTCACCGGGGAGCTGTTTTTT.

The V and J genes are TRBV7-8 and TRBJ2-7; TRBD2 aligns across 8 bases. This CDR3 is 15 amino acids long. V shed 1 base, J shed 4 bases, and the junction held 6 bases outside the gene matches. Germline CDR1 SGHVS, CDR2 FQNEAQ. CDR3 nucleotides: TGTGCCAGCAGCTTAGGGGCTAGCGGGCTTTACGAGCAGTACTTC. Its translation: CASSLGASGLYEQYF.

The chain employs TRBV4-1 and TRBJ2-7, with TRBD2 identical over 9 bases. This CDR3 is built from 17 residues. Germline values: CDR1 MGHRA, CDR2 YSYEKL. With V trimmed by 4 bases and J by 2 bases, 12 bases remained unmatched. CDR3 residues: CASSRGIRASGTYEQYF. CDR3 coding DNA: TGCGCCAGCAGCCGAGGAATACGGGCTAGCGGGACCTACGAGCAGTACTTC.

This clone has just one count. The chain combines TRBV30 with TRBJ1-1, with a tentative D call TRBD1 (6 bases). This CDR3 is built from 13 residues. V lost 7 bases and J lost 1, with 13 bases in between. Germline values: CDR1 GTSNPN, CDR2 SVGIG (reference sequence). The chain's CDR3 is CASSRQANTEAFF. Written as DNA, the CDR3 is TGTGCCTCCTCCCGACAGGCGAACACTGAAGCTTTCTTT.